The clone carrying this T cell receptor (beta chain) was seen a handful of times. Its target is not known. This record belongs to a study of T cells after yellow fever vaccination. Findings and limits, study-wide: One caveat is that FACS-sorted repertoires could contain abundant clonotypes contaminating from the bulk population.

Trimming took 3 bases from V and 7 from J; bases not matched to a gene: 18. The CDR3 extends over 21 amino acids. It was through 5'RACE template switching that TCR cDNA was made, with a universal primer site and UMIs added. TCRdb reanalysed the 5' RACE reads using MiXCR and keeps one entry per CDR3 protein. The sample lists just under 600,000 distinct CDR3 sequences, approximately 13% seen once, with around 15% in the top ten. The sequence derives from a man younger than 45 who received the YFV17D yellow fever vaccine. The rearrangement uses TRBV23-1 and TRBJ2-4; 16 nucleotides align to TRBD2. TRBV23-1 is filed as an ORF, its function uncertain. The starting material was PBMCs, obtained on the day of the yellow fever booster vaccination. CDR3 nucleotide sequence: TGCGCCAGCAGTCACCACCGGTCGGGACTAGCGGGAGGGCCTGAGAGGAACATTCAGTACTTC. The encoded protein is CASSHHRSGLAGGPERNIQYF.